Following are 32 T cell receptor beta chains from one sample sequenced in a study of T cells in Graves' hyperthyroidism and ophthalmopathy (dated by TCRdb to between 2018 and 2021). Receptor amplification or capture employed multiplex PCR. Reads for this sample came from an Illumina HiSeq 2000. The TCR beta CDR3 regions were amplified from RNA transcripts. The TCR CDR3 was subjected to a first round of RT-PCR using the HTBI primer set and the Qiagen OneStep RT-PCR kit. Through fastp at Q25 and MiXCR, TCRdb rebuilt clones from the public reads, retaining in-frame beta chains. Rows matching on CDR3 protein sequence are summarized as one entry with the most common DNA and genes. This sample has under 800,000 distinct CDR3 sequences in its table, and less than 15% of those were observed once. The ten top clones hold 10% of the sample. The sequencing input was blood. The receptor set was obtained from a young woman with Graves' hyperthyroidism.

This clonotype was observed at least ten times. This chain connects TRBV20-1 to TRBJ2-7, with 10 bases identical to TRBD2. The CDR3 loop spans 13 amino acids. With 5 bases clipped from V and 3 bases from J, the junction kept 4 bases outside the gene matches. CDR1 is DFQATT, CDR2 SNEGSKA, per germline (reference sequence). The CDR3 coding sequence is TGCAGTGCTTCCCCTAGCGGGAGCTACGAGCAGTACTTC. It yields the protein CSASPSGSYEQYF.

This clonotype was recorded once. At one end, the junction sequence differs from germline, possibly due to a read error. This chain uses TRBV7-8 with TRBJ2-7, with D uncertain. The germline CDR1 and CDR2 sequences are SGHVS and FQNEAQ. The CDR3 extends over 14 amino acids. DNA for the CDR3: TGTGCCAACAGCTCCACCCAGACGGACTACGAGCAGTACTTC. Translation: CANSSTQTDYEQYF.

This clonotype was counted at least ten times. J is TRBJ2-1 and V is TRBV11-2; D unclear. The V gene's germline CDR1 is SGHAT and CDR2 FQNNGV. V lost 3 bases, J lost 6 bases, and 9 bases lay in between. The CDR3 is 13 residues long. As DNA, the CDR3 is TGTGCCAGCAGCTTCACTCTGGGCAATGAGCAGTTCTTC. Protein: CASSFTLGNEQFF. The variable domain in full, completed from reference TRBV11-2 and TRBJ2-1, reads EAGVAQSPRYKIIEKRQSVAFWCNPISGHATLYWYQQILGQGPKLLIQFQNNGVVDDSQLPKDRFSAERLKGVDSTLKIQPAKLEDSAVYLCASSFTLGNEQFFGPGTRLTVL.

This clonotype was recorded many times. The CDR3 bases are TGTGCCACTCTTGCACCGGATACGCAGTATTTT. This gives the protein CATLAPDTQYF. This chain links TRBV28 with TRBJ2-3; D is unresolved. V shed 10 bases and J shed 6 bases, with 11 bases lying between them. Germline CDR1 is MDHEN and CDR2 is SYDVKM. CDR3 length equals 11 residues.

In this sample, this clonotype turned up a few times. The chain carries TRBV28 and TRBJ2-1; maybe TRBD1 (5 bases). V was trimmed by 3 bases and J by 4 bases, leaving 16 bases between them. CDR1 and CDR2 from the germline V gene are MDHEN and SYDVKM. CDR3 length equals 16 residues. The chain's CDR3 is CASSLYRGPPYNEQFF. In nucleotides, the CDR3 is TGTGCCAGCAGTTTGTATAGGGGTCCACCTTACAATGAGCAGTTCTTC. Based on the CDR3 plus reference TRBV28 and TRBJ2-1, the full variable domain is DVKVTQSSRYLVKRTGEKVFLECVQDMDHENMFWYRQDPGLGLRLIYFSYDVKMKEKGDIPEGYSVSREKKERFSLILESASTNQTSMYLCASSLYRGPPYNEQFFGPGTRLTVL.

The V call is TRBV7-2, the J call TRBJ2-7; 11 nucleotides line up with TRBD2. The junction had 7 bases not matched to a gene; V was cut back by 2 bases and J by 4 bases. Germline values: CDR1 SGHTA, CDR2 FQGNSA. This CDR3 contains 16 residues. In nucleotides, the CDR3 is TGTGCCAGCAGCTTAATTGGACTAGCGGGCGCTTACGAGCAGTACTTC. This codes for CASSLIGLAGAYEQYF.

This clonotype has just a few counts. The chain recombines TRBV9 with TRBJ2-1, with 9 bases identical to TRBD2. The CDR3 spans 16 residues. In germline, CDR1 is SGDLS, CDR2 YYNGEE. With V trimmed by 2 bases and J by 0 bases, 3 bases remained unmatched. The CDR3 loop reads CASSVVSGSSYNEQFF. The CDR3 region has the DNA TGTGCCAGCAGCGTGGTTAGCGGGAGCTCCTACAATGAGCAGTTCTTC.

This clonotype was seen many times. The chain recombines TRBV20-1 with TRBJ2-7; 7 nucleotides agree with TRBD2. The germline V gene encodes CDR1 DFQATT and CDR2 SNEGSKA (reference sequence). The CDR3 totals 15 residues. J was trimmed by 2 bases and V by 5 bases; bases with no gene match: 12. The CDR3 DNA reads TGCAGTGCTCCAGAAGCGGGACGGGGAACCTACGAGCAGTACTTC. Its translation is CSAPEAGRGTYEQYF.

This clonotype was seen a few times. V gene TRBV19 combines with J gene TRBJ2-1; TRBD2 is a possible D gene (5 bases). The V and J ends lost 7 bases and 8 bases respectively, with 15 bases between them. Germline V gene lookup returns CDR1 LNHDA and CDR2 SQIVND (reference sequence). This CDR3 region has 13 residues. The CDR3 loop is CASTNRPSHEQFF. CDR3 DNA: TGTGCCAGTACCAATCGGCCTAGCCATGAGCAGTTCTTC.

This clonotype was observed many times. Here the CDR3 DNA reads TGTGCCAGCAGCTTAGCTCAGGGGGATAAGCAGTACTTC. It yields the protein CASSLAQGDKQYF. The chain carries TRBV7-2 and TRBJ2-7, with 7 nucleotides matching TRBD1. The V gene end was trimmed by 0 bases and the J gene end by 8 bases; junction bases not matched to a gene: 4. The CDR3 loop spans 13 amino acids. CDR1 is SGHTA, CDR2 FQGNSA, per germline.

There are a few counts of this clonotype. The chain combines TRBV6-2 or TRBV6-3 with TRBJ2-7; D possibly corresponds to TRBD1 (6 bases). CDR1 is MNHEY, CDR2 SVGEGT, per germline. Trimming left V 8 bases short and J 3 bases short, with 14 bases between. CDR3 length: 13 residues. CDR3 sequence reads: CASARQVGYEQYF. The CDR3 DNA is TGTGCCAGCGCCCGACAGGTGGGCTACGAGCAGTACTTC.

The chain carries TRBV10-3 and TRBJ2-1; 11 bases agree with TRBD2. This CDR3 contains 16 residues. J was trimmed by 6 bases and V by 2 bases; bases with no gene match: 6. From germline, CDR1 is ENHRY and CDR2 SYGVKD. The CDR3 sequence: CAISEATSGSVNEQFF. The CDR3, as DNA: TGTGCCATCAGTGAGGCTACTAGCGGGAGCGTCAATGAGCAGTTCTTC.

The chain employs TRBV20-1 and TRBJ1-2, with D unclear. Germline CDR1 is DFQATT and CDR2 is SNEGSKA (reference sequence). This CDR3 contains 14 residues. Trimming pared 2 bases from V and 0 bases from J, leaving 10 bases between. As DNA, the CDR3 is TGCAGTGCTAGACGCCAGACCACTAACTATGGCTACACCTTC. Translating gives CSARRQTTNYGYTF.

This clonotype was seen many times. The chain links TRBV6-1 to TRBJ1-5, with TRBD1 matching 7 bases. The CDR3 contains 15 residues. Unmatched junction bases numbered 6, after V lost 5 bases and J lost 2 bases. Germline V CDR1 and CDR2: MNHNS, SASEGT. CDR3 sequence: CASSPTGLGNQPQHF. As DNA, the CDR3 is TGTGCCAGCAGTCCGACAGGGCTTGGCAATCAGCCCCAGCATTTT.

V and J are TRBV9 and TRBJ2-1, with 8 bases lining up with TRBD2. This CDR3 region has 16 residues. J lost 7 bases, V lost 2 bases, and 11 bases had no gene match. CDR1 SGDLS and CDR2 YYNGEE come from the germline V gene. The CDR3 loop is CASSVRAGDPNNEQFF. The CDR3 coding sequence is TGTGCCAGCAGCGTCCGAGCGGGAGACCCAAATAATGAGCAGTTCTTC.

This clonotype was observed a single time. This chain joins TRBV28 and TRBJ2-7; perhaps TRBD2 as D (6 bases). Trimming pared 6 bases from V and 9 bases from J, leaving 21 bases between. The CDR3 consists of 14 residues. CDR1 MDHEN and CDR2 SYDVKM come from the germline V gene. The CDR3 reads CASRRGLFSRGQYF. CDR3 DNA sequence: TGTGCCAGCAGACGGGGACTCTTCTCACGGGGGCAGTACTTC.

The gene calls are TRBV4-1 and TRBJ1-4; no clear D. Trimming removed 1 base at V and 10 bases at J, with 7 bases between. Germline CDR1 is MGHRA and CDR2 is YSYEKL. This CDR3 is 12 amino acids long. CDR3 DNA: TGCGCCAGCAGCCAAGGGATATCAAAACTGTTTTTT. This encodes CASSQGISKLFF.

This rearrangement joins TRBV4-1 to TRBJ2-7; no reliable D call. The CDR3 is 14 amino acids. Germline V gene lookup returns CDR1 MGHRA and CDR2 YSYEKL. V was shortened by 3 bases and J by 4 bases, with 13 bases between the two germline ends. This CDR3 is CASSHPGSGYEQYF. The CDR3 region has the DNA TGCGCCAGCAGCCACCCTGGAAGTGGTTACGAGCAGTACTTC.

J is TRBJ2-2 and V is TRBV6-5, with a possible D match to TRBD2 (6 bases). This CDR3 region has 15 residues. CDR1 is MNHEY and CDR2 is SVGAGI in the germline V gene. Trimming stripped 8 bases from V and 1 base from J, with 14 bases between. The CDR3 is CASRWGLKNTGELFF. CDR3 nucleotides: TGTGCCAGCCGTTGGGGACTTAAGAACACCGGGGAGCTGTTTTTT.

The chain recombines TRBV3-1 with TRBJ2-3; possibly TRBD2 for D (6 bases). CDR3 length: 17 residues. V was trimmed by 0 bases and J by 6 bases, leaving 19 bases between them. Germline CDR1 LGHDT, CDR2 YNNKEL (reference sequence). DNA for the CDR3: TGTGCCAGCAGCCAAGACGCTGCGGGGCGCATGTTGGATACGCAGTATTTT. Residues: CASSQDAAGRMLDTQYF.

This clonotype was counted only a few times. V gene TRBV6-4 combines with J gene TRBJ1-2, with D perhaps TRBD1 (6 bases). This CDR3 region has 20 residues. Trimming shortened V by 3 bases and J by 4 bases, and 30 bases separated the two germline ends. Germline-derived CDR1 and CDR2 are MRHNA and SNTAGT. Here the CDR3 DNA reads TGTGCCAGCAGTGATTCCCCTTTTGGACAGCGGAACCTATACCTCTATGGCTACACCTTC. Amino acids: CASSDSPFGQRNLYLYGYTF.

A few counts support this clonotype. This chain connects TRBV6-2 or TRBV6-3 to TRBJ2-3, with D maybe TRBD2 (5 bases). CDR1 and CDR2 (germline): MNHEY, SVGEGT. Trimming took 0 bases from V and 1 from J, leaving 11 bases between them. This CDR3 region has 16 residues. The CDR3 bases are TGTGCCAGCAGTTACTCTCTTAGCGACCGCACAGATACGCAGTATTTT. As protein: CASSYSLSDRTDTQYF.

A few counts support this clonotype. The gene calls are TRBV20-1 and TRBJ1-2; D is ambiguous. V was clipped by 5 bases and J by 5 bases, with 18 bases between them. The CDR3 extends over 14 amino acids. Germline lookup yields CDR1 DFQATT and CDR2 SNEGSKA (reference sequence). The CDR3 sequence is CSASTGRVQYGYTF. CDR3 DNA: TGCAGTGCTTCGACGGGGAGAGTACAGTATGGCTACACCTTC.

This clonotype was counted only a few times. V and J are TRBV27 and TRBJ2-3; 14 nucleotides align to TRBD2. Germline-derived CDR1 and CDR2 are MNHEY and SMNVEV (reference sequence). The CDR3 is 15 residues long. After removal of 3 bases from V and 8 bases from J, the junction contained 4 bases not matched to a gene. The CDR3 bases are TGTGCCAGCAGTTTCGGGACTAGCGGGGGAAGTACGCAGTATTTT. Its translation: CASSFGTSGGSTQYF.

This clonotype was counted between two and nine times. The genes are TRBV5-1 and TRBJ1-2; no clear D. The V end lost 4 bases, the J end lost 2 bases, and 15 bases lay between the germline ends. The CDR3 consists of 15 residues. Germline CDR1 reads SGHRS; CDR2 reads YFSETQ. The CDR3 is CASSPGRMGNYGYTF. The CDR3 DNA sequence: TGCGCCAGCAGCCCCGGGCGCATGGGAAACTATGGCTACACCTTC.

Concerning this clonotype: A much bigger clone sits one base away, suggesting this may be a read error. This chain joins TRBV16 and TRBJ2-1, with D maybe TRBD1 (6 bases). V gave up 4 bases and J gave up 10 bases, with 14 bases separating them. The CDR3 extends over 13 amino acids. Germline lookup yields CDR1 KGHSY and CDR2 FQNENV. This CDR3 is CASSLLGASEQFF. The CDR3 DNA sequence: TGTGCCAGCAGCCTCTTGGGGGCCTCCGAGCAGTTCTTC.

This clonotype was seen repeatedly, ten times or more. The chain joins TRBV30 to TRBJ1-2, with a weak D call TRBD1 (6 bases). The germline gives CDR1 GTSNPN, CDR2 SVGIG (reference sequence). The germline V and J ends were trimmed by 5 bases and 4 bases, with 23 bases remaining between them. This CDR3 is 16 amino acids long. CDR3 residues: CAWEPPGRGSIYGYTF. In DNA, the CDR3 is TGTGCCTGGGAGCCTCCAGGGAGGGGGTCAATCTATGGCTACACCTTC. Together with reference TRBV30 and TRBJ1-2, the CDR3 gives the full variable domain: SQTIHQWPATLVQPVGSPLSLECTVEGTSNPNLYWYRQAAGRGLQLLFYSVGIGQISSEVPQNLSASRPQDRQFILSSKKLLLSDSGFYLCAWEPPGRGSIYGYTFGSGTRLTVV.

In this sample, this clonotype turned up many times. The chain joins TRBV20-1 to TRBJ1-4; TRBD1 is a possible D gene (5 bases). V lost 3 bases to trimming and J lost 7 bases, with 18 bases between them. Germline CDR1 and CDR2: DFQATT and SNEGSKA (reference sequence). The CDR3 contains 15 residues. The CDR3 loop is CSARNPESGAEKLFF. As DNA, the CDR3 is TGCAGTGCTAGGAACCCGGAGAGTGGGGCTGAAAAACTGTTTTTT.

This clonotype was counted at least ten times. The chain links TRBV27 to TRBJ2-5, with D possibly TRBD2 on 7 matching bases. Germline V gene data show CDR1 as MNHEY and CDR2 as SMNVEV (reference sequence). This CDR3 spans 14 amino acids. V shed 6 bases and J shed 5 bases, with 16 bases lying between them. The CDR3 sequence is CASSRNGGRETQYF. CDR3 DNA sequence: TGTGCCAGCAGCCGGAACGGGGGGCGGGAGACCCAGTACTTC.

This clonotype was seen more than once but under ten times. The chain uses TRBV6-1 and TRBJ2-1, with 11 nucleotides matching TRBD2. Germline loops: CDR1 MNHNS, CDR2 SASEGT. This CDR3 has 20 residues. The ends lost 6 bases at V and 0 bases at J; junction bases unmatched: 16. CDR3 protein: CASSLTPSGRPVTSYNEQFF. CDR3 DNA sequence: TGTGCCAGCAGCCTTACGCCTAGCGGGAGGCCCGTGACCTCCTACAATGAGCAGTTCTTC.

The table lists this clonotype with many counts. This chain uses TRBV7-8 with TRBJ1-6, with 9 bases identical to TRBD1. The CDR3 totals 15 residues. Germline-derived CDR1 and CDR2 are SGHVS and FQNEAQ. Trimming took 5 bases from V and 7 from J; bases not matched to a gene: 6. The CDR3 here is CASSARDRVNSPLHF. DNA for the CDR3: TGTGCCAGCAGCGCGAGGGACAGGGTGAATTCACCCCTCCACTTT.

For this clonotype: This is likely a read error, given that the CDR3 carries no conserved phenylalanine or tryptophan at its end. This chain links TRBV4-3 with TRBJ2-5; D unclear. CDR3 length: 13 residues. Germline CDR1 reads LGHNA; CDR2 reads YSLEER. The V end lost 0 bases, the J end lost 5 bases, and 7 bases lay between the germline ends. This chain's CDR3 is CASSQERRETQYL. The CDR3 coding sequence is TGCGCCAGCAGCCAAGAACGCCGGGAGACCCAGTACCTC.